This TCR beta chain appears in the sequencing data of a study of post-analysis software for immune sequencing data (dated by TCRdb to between 2014 and 2016). Background for the entire study: Disease courses on record covered relapsing-remitting, secondary progressive and progressive-relapsing multiple sclerosis, though some patients had no subtype annotation. The patient repertoires were set against around ten previously published healthy control repertoires from donors whose ages ranged from about 6 to 25 years. A subset of samples was prepared in parallel using single-end sample barcoding, then pooled and co-amplified after Illumina adapter ligation. Overall study outcomes, separate from this receptor: About 5 TRBV segments, including TRBV5-6, TRBV5-1 and TRBV20-1, were significantly more frequent in patients than controls. Normalized Chao1 diversity was significantly lower in multiple sclerosis patients than controls, suggesting substantial peripheral T-cell clonal expansion. The multiple sclerosis patient group was slightly younger than the control group. Direct clustering with F measure revealed strong co-clustering of samples prepared in the same batch, which led to a batch-effect correction.

The CDR3 spans 15 residues, from the cysteine through the phenylalanine. CDR3 DNA is the only sequence kept; it has 45 bases, read in frame from the first base. V ends up 0 bases short and J 6 bases short, with an unmatched junction base count of 6. Reading the germline V gene gives CDR1 MGHRA and CDR2 YSYEKL. Library prep was done by PCR. Sequencing was carried out with an Illumina HiSeq 2500. To reduce PCR and sequencing biases, unique molecular identifiers were built into the TCR beta cDNA libraries. Every 1 to 10 million input T cells yielded 500,000 or so cDNA molecules, meaning each molecule approximated one T cell. The patient libraries were prepared and sequenced with the same protocol used for the earlier healthy control dataset. Samples belonging to the same batch were prepared together, multiplexed and sequenced on a shared HiSeq lane. Per the authors' processing: Raw barcoded reads were processed with MIGEC, and single-read molecular identifier groups were discarded before consensus assembly and CDR3 extraction. Clonotype tables were post-analysed with VDJtools, and diversity was normalized by down-sampling all datasets to the smallest sample size. Repertoire overlap clustering matched CDR3 amino acid but not nucleotide sequences to correct batch-related cross-sample contamination. The public reads were run again by TCRdb, first through fastp at Q25 and then through MiXCR, and only productive beta chains were kept. Each CDR3 protein appears once, grouped with its most common genes and DNA. The authors' filters were not applied to this entry. Counted in this sample were 700,000 to 900,000 distinct CDR3 sequences; roughly 46% of them appeared once. Jointly, the top ten make up 4.9% of the sample.

This clonotype showed up just a few times. The target of this receptor is not known. Per-base quality was not reported, and no clone a single base away is much larger than it. To demonstrate the VDJtools post-analysis software, the study profiled TCR beta repertoires from the peripheral blood of about 13 young patients with multiple sclerosis. The patients with multiple sclerosis were children and adolescents between roughly 6 and 17 years of age. The rearranged chain carries TRBV4-1 and TRBJ2-3, with 7 bases in between that match TRBD2. This receptor was taken from a girl aged 10-17 years with multiple sclerosis. Sequenced input: blood. The nucleotide sequence reads as follows: TGCGCCAGCAGCCAAGAGGCCGCGGGAGTGGATACGCAGTATTTT. It is translated as CASSQEAAGVDTQYF.